This TCR beta chain emerged from a study of CD8+ T cells in alopecia areata. The CDR3 is 11 residues long. Deletions cut 5 bases from V and 9 bases from J, with 11 bases between. Germline CDR1 SEHNR, CDR2 FQNEAQ (reference sequence). Comments on this clone: Its antigen is unknown.

Sample treatment: oral pan-JAK inhibitor, 5-10 mg twice daily. Researchers gathered lesional scalp punch biopsies and peripheral blood from patients with alopecia areata. Study-level results: Lesional tissue from the scalp (especially in alopecia totalis/universalis) showed higher clonality than normal scalp. In blood and scalp, many expanded lesional clones persisted during tofacitinib. Tofacitinib delivered significant drops in scalp clonality and in expanded CD8+ clones among the top 100.

Extraction of RNA preceded its reverse transcription into cDNA, which served as the sequencing template. Assay: immunoSEQ multiplex PCR; the TCRdb copy retains only in-frame clones and omits some. The table shows approximately 170,000 clones, with approximately 57% occurring only once. This sample comprised CD4+ T cells sorted from blood, obtained at week 24, from a patient treated with tofacitinib. V usage is TRBV7-9 and J usage is TRBJ2-7; no definite D call. This receptor was obtained from a human donor with alopecia areata. CDR3 protein: CASSLLGGQYF. The CDR3 DNA reads as TGTGCCAGCAGCCTGCTAGGTGGGCAGTACTTC.